The present T cell receptor beta chain was sequenced within a study of CD8+CD57+ T cells in acquired aplastic anemia (dated 2018 in TCRdb). Study-level background: A mean of roughly 3.2 ug of DNA, ranging from roughly 0.19 to 27.4 ug, was extracted from sorted CD4+ and CD8+ cells. CD8+CD57+ expansion was defined as frequency above the mean frequency observed in healthy subjects. The study at large found these results: Twenty-nine CD8+ CDR3 sequences were found to be shared between patients and controls, but these sequences appeared to be highly expressed in patients and within the immunodominant clones of the patients. CD8+ Simpson's diversity did not differ significantly between patients and healthy controls (P=0.060).

The table lists this clonotype with a few counts. Its antigen remains undetermined. The input lacks base qualities; no much larger clone sits a single base away. The CDR3 covers 14 residues, taking in both the cysteine and the phenylalanine. The only DNA kept is the CDR3, 42 bases in frame from the first base. Via the germline V gene, CDR1 is SGHTA and CDR2 FQGNSA. V is trimmed back by 5 bases and J by 7 bases, and the junction contains 6 bases that no gene match accounts for. Genomic DNA served as template for TCR beta VDJ combination and CDR3 sequence profiling. An Illumina HiSeq 2000 was used for TCR repertoire sequencing. In the source study's methods: Repertoire assessment relied on Simpson's diversity index, CDR3 size and DJ length profiles, and TRBV/TRBJ rearrangement plots. The most abundant DNA sequence in the deep sequencing data was taken as the immunodominant clone. CDR3 amino acid sequences were checked for sharing between subjects and were compared against published repertoires and the VDJdb database. TCRdb reran the public reads through fastp at Q25 and MiXCR, keeping productive beta chains. Here each entry gathers all rows of one CDR3 protein and keeps the most common genes and DNA. The V and J calls come from TCRdb's annotation, not from the publication. In all, the sample holds some 170,000 distinct CDR3 sequences, and 40% to 55% of those were seen once. Roughly 1.2% of the sample comes from the top ten.

Patients chosen for sequencing had shown expansion of CD8+CD57+ cells by flow cytometry. Every patient had severe acquired aplastic anemia, diagnosed using the International Study of Aplastic Anemia and Agranulocytosis and Camitta criteria. No therapy had been received by the patients at the time of blood sampling. TCR repertoires of sorted CD4+ and CD8+ blood T cells from severe aplastic anemia patients and healthy subjects were deep-sequenced in the study. Patients were enrolled in the USA under clinicaltrials.gov protocols 00001620, 01623167, 00001397, 00071045, 00081523 and 00961064. Ficoll-Paque density gradient centrifugation was used to isolate peripheral blood mononuclear cells. Before DNA was extracted, CD4+ and CD8+ T cells were sorted using either FACS or magnetic beads.

This TCR was sampled from a human donor with aplastic anemia. This chain is built from TRBV7-2 and TRBJ1-4, with 8 bases matching TRBD1. The specimen was sorted CD4+, CD8+, or CD8+CD57+ T cells (not recorded which) from PBMCs. At the DNA level, the sequence is TGTGCCAGCAGCCTCGGACAGGGACCTGAAAAACTGTTTTTT. This codes for CASSLGQGPEKLFF.